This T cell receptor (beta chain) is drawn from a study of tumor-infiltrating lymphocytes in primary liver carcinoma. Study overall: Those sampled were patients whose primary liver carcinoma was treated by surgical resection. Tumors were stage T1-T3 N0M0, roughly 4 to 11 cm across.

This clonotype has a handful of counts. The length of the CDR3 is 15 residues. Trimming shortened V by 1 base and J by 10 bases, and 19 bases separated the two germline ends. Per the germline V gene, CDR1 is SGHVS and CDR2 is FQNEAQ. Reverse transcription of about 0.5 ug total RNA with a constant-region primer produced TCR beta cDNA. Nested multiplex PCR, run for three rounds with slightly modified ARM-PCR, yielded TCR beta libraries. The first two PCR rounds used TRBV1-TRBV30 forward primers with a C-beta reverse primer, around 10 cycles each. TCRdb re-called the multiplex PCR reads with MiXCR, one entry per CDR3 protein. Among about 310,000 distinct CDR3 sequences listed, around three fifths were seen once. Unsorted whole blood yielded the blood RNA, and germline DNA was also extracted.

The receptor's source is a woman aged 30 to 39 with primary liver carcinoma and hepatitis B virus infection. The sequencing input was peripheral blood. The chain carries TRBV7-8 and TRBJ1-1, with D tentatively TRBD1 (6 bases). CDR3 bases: TGTGCCAGCAGCTTAGGAGGACAGCCGACCTCGGGAGCTTTCTTT. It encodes CASSLGGQPTSGAFF. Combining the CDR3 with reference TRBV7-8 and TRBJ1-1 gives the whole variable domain GAGVSQSPRYKVAKRGQDVALRCDPISGHVSLFWYQQALGQGPEFLTYFQNEAQLDKSGLPSDRFFAERPEGSVSTLKIQRTQQEDSAVYLCASSLGGQPTSGAFFGQGTRLTVV.